The 20 T cell receptor beta chains listed next were all sequenced from one sample in a study of T-cell memory formation after mild COVID-19 (dated by TCRdb to 2020 to 2022). The library came from 5' RACE. TCRdb shows the sequencer as Illumina NovaSeq 6000. TCRdb reprocessed the public reads (quality trimming at Q25 with fastp, clone calling with MiXCR) and kept in-frame beta chains. Each CDR3 protein appears once, grouped with its most common genes and DNA. This sample comprises roughly 450,000 distinct CDR3 sequences, roughly 17% of them detected only once. The ten largest clonotypes hold under 25% of the sample. Source material: PBMCs or a T cell subset sorted from them (not recorded which). The receptor source for this set is a man between 18 and 35 years old who had mild COVID-19 (a few samples of this study predate the infection). The sample titles of this study are shuffled in the database, so cell type and time point are left out; the donor was told from shared clones.

The chain has TRBV6-1 and TRBJ2-1; D uncertain. The CDR3 spans 11 residues. Germline V CDR1 and CDR2: MNHNS, SASEGT. Trimming removed 7 bases from V and 8 bases from J, with 9 bases in between. Here the CDR3 DNA reads TGTGCCAGCACGCAGCGTGATGAGCAGTTCTTC. Protein: CASTQRDEQFF.

This clonotype was seen only a few times. This chain uses TRBV5-5 with TRBJ1-2; D possibly corresponds to TRBD1 (6 bases). Trimming pared 3 bases from V and 2 bases from J, leaving 11 bases between. The CDR3 contains 14 residues. CDR1 and CDR2 from the germline V gene are SGHKS and YYEKEE (reference sequence). The chain's CDR3 is CASSSWTENYGYTF. CDR3 coding DNA: TGTGCCAGCAGCTCCTGGACAGAAAACTATGGCTACACCTTC.

The chain carries TRBV7-3 and TRBJ2-3, with D uncertain. Looked up from germline, CDR1 is SGHTA and CDR2 is FQGTGA. This CDR3 is 14 amino acids long. With 0 bases removed from V and 8 bases from J, the gap between germline ends came to 12 bases. Here the CDR3 DNA reads TGTGCCAGCAGCTTAACGGGAAATCCCGGTACGCAGTATTTT. It codes for CASSLTGNPGTQYF.

This chain links TRBV5-1 with TRBJ2-1; D perhaps matches TRBD2 (6 bases). This CDR3 is built from 15 residues. In germline, CDR1 is SGHRS, CDR2 YFSETQ. The V end was cut by 5 bases, the J end by 2 bases, with 14 bases between. The CDR3 sequence is CASRRSREAYNEQFF. CDR3 coding DNA: TGCGCCAGCAGACGGTCCAGGGAGGCCTACAATGAGCAGTTCTTC. Supplemented by reference TRBV5-1 and TRBJ2-1, the full variable domain reads KAGVTQTPRYLIKTRGQQVTLSCSPISGHRSVSWYQQTPGQGLQFLFEYFSETQRNKGNFPGRFSGRQFSNSRSEMNVSTLELGDSALYLCASRRSREAYNEQFFGPGTRLTVL.

At least ten counts were recorded for this clonotype. The chain links TRBV6-2 or TRBV6-3 to TRBJ2-1, with D tentatively TRBD1 (6 bases). Germline lookup yields CDR1 MNHEY and CDR2 SVGEGT. The CDR3 is 17 amino acids. V was clipped by 6 bases and J by 0 bases, with 18 bases between them. The CDR3 here is CASRRDVGHLSYNEQFF. The DNA of the CDR3 is TGTGCCAGCAGGCGAGACGTGGGACACCTCTCCTACAATGAGCAGTTCTTC.

This clonotype was counted between two and nine times. The CDR3 DNA reads as TGCGCCAGCAGCCAAGTGGGGCAGGGCCTGGCCGAGCAGTACTTC. Translation gives CASSQVGQGLAEQYF. This chain links TRBV4-1 with TRBJ2-7; D might be TRBD1 (5 bases). The germline V gene has CDR1 MGHRA and CDR2 YSYEKL. The CDR3 is made up of 15 amino acids. Trimming shortened V by 1 base and J by 6 bases, and 16 bases separated the two germline ends.

This clonotype has a handful of counts. The gene calls are TRBV5-1 and TRBJ2-3, with TRBD2 matching 7 bases. With 4 bases clipped from V and 0 bases from J, the junction kept 11 bases outside the gene matches. The CDR3 runs 17 residues. Germline V gives CDR1 SGHRS, CDR2 YFSETQ. CDR3 DNA sequence: TGCGCCAGCAGCCGACGGACTAGAGTTTATAGCACAGATACGCAGTATTTT. Encoded protein: CASSRRTRVYSTDTQYF.

A few counts support this clonotype. The CDR3 reads CASSVSRDMNTEAFF. The CDR3 DNA reads as TGTGCCAGCAGCGTATCCCGGGACATGAACACTGAAGCTTTCTTT. V and J are TRBV9 and TRBJ1-1, with D possibly TRBD1 on 6 matching bases. Germline CDR1 and CDR2: SGDLS and YYNGEE. The CDR3 spans 15 residues. V lost 1 base and J 0 bases, leaving 10 bases between the germline ends.

The rearrangement joins TRBV5-6 to TRBJ2-3, with D perhaps TRBD1 or TRBD2 (5 bases each). From germline, CDR1 is SGHDT and CDR2 YYEEEE. The CDR3 is 16 amino acids. Trimming left V 1 base short and J 2 bases short, with 14 bases between. In DNA, the CDR3 is TGTGCCAGCAGCTTGTTGGGACCGAGGTACACAGATACGCAGTATTTT. This sequence encodes CASSLLGPRYTDTQYF.

The J gene is TRBJ1-3, the V gene TRBV4-2, with 8 bases that match TRBD1. CDR1 is LGHNA, CDR2 YNFKEQ, per germline. V shed 1 base, J shed 0 bases, and the junction held 8 bases outside the gene matches. The CDR3 contains 18 residues. The CDR3 DNA follows: TGTGCCAGCAGCCAAGTGGGCGGGACAGGTCTCTCTGGAAACACCATATATTTT. This encodes CASSQVGGTGLSGNTIYF.

The count of this clonotype is one. V is TRBV7-2 and J is TRBJ2-3, with TRBD2 identical over 16 bases. The CDR3 covers 16 residues. Germline V gene lookup returns CDR1 SGHTA and CDR2 FQGNSA. With V trimmed by 4 bases and J by 5 bases, 3 bases remained unmatched. The CDR3 protein is CASSWGLAGGKDTQYF. The CDR3 DNA sequence: TGTGCCAGCAGCTGGGGACTAGCGGGGGGGAAAGATACGCAGTATTTT.

V and J are TRBV30 and TRBJ1-1, with TRBD1 matching 7 bases. After removal of 0 bases from V and 4 bases from J, the junction contained 2 bases not matched to a gene. This CDR3 region has 13 residues. Germline lookup yields CDR1 GTSNPN and CDR2 SVGIG (reference sequence). The CDR3 protein is CAWSVAGGTEAFF. DNA for the CDR3: TGTGCCTGGAGTGTGGCAGGGGGCACTGAAGCTTTCTTT.

V is TRBV6-5 and J is TRBJ2-3, with 10 bases matching TRBD2. Unmatched junction bases numbered 4, after V lost 5 bases and J lost 2 bases. The CDR3 sequence is 15 residues long. Germline CDR1 MNHEY, CDR2 SVGAGI. The CDR3 nucleotides are TGTGCCAGCAGTGGCGGACTAGCGGTCACAGATACGCAGTATTTT. This codes for CASSGGLAVTDTQYF.

This clonotype was detected only once. This chain connects TRBV29-1 to TRBJ1-4; D uncertain. CDR3 length equals 12 residues. Germline assignment: CDR1 SQVTM and CDR2 ANQGSEA. V was trimmed by 1 base and J by 7 bases, leaving 7 bases between them. CDR3 in amino acids: CSVEVDAEKLFF. The CDR3 nucleotides read TGCAGCGTTGAAGTTGACGCTGAAAAACTGTTTTTT.

The sample holds a few counts of this clonotype. The rearrangement links TRBV6-6 to TRBJ2-3; D call uncertain. Trimming took off 8 bases at V and 7 bases at J, with 22 bases between the two ends. This CDR3 comprises 15 residues. Germline V CDR1 and CDR2: MNHNY, SVGAGI (reference sequence). CDR3 coding DNA: TGTGCCAGCTCCTACCGTGGGCGTACGAGCTATACGCAGTATTTT. Its protein product is CASSYRGRTSYTQYF.

The chain employs TRBV6-5 and TRBJ1-3; 8 bases match TRBD1. Germline CDR1 and CDR2: MNHEY and SVGAGI. Trimming cost V 2 bases and J 0 bases; bases outside gene matches: 15. The CDR3 extends over 20 amino acids. The CDR3 loop reads CASSYRKGQATTISGNTIYF. The CDR3 bases are TGTGCCAGCAGTTACCGGAAGGGACAGGCAACTACGATCTCTGGAAACACCATATATTTT.

The rearrangement uses TRBV29-1 and TRBJ2-5; 8 bases are a match to TRBD2. The CDR3 sequence is 13 residues long. V lost 7 bases, J lost 4 bases, and 8 bases stayed unmatched. Germline CDR1 and CDR2: SQVTM and ANQGSEA. In DNA form, the CDR3 reads TGCAGCGCTGATAGCGGGGCGGCAGAGACCCAGTACTTC. Amino acid sequence: CSADSGAAETQYF.

This clonotype was observed at least ten times. This chain uses TRBV20-1 with TRBJ2-7, with a possible D match to TRBD2 (6 bases). Trimming took off 0 bases at V and 5 bases at J, with 17 bases between the two ends. CDR3 length: 15 amino acids. The V gene's germline CDR1 is DFQATT and CDR2 SNEGSKA (reference sequence). CDR3 sequence: CSARDGLGGSHEQYF. CDR3 bases: TGCAGTGCTAGAGATGGCCTGGGGGGAAGCCACGAGCAGTACTTC.

In its sample, this clonotype was seen a few times. CDR3 loop: CASSLLDGMNTEAFF. CDR3 sequence (DNA): TGTGCCAGCTCACTGTTAGACGGGATGAACACTGAAGCTTTCTTT. V usage is TRBV18 and J usage is TRBJ1-1, with no clear D. Germline V gives CDR1 KGHSH, CDR2 LQKENI. CDR3 length: 15 amino acids. V shed 4 bases and J shed 0 bases, with 12 bases lying between them.

In its sample, this clonotype was seen many times. The chain employs TRBV27 and TRBJ2-3; D is unresolved. This CDR3 spans 16 amino acids. V lost 3 bases, J lost 0 bases, and 13 bases lay in between. CDR1 and CDR2 from the germline V gene are MNHEY and SMNVEV (reference sequence). CDR3 protein: CASSFLASPSTDTQYF. For the CDR3, the DNA is TGTGCCAGCAGTTTTCTCGCTTCCCCCAGCACAGATACGCAGTATTTT.